This TCR beta chain was identified in a study of blood T cell repertoires in COVID-19. About the research overall: Material from acute and convalescent COVID-19 was sourced from the United States, Italy and Spain.

Germline CDR1 and CDR2: MNHEY and SVGAGI. The CDR3 loop spans 14 amino acids. V shed 4 bases and J shed 2 bases, with 11 bases lying between them. The repertoire was sequenced with immunoSEQ multiplex PCR; TCRdb's copy has only in-frame clones and lacks some. Among about 150,000 clones listed, 80% to 90% were seen once. The sequenced sample was peripheral blood. The rearrangement links TRBV6-5 to TRBJ1-2, with a possible D match to TRBD1 (6 bases). This TCR was recovered from a woman in her sixties or seventies with acute or convalescent COVID-19. The CDR3 bases are TGTGCCAGCAGTTCGGACAGTGTGAACTATGGCTACACCTTC. It yields the protein CASSSDSVNYGYTF.